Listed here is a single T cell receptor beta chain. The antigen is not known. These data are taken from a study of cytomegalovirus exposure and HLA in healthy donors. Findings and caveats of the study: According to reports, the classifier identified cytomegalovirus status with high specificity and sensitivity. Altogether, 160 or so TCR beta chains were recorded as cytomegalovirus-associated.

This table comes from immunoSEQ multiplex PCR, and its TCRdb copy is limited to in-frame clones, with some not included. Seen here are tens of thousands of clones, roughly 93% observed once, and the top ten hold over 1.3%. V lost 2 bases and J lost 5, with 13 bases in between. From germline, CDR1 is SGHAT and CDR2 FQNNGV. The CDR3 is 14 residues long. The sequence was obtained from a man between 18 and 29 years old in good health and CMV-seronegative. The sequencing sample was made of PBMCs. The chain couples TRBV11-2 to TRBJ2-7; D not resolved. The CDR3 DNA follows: TGTGCCAGCAGCTTAAGTAGACTCCTCCACGAGCAGTACTTC. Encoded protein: CASSLSRLLHEQYF.